This T cell receptor (beta chain) was sequenced for a study of T cell responses to AZD1222 COVID-19 vaccine. The method was immunoSEQ multiplex PCR; TCRdb's version includes in-frame clones alone and lacks a portion of them. The table records approximately 100,000 clones, about nine tenths of them present only once. This clone was found once. Its antigen is unknown. General study results and limits: Spike-specific TCR breadth and depth grew following two AZD1222 doses.

Second-dose intervals near 4 or 12 weeks were combined. Germline V CDR1 and CDR2: KGHSH, LQKENI. Trimming pared 4 bases from V and 2 bases from J, leaving 8 bases between. The CDR3 is 13 residues long. The sequence derives from an adult who received the AZD1222 COVID-19 vaccine. The chain employs TRBV18 and TRBJ1-1; D uncertain. The sequencing here drew on peripheral blood, taken 28 days after the second AZD1222 dose. The CDR3 loop reads CASSQGENTEAFF. The DNA for the CDR3 is TGTGCCAGCTCACAAGGAGAAAACACTGAAGCTTTCTTT.